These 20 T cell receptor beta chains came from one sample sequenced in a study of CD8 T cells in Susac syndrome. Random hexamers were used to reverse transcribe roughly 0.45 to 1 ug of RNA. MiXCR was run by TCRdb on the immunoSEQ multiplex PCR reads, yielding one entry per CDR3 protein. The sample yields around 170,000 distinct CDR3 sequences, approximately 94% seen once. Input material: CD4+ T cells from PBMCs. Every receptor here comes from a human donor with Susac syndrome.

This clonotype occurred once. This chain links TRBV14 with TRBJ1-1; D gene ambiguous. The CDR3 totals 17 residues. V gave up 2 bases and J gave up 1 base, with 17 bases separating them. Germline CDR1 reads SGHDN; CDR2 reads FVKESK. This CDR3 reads CASSQRGRPERNTEAFF. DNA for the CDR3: TGTGCCAGCAGCCAAAGAGGCAGGCCAGAGAGGAACACTGAAGCTTTCTTT.

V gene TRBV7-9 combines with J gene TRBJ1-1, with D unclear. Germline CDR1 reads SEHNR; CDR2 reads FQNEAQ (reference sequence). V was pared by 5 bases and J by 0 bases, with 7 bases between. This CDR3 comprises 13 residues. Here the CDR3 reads CASSNKVNTEAFF. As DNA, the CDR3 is TGTGCCAGCAGCAATAAGGTGAACACTGAAGCTTTCTTT.

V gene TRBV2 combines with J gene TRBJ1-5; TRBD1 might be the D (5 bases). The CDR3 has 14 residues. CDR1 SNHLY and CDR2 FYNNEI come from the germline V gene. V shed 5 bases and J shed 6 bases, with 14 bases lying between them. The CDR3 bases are TGTGCCAGCAGTAGCGGCTGGCAGGGTCAGCCCCAGCATTTT. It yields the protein CASSSGWQGQPQHF.

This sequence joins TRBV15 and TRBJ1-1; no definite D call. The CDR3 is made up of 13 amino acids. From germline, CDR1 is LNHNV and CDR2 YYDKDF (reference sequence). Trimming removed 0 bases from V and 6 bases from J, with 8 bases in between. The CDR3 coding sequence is TGTGCCACCAGCAGAGATAAGGCAGCTGAAGCTTTCTTT. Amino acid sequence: CATSRDKAAEAFF.

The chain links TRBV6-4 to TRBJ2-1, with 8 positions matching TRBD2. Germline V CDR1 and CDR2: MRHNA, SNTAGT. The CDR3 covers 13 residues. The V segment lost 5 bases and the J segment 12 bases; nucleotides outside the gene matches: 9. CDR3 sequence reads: CASSLGGEGRQFF. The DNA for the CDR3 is TGTGCCAGCAGTCTCGGGGGGGAAGGGCGGCAGTTCTTC.

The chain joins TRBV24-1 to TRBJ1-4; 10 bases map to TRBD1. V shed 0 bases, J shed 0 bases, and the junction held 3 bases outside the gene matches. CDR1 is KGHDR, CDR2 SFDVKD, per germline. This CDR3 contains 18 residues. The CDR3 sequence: CATSDLRDRGPTNEKLFF. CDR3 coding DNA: TGTGCCACCAGTGATTTGCGGGACAGGGGACCAACTAATGAAAAACTGTTTTTT.

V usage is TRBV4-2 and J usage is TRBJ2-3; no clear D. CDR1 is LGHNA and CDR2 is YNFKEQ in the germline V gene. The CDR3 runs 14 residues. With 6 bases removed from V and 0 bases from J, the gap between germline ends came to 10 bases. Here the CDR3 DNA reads TGTGCCAGCAGACGAGATTCTAGCACAGATACGCAGTATTTT. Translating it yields CASRRDSSTDTQYF.

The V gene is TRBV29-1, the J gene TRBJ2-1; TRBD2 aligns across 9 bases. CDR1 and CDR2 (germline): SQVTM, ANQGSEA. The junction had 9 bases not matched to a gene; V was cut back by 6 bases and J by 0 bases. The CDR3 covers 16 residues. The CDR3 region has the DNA TGCAGCGTGGACTCAGGGCGGGGGGGCTCCTACAATGAGCAGTTCTTC. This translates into CSVDSGRGGSYNEQFF.

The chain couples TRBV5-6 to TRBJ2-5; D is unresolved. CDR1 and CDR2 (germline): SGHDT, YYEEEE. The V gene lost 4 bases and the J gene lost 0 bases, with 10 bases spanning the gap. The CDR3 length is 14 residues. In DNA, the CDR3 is TGTGCCAGCAGCACACTTCGGTACCAAGAGACCCAGTACTTC. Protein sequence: CASSTLRYQETQYF.

Written as DNA, the CDR3 is TGTGCCAGCAGCTTAGAATCCTGGGGCGTGGACTACAATGAGCAGTTCTTC. This encodes CASSLESWGVDYNEQFF. This sequence joins TRBV11-3 and TRBJ2-1; maybe TRBD1 (5 bases). Trimming pared 0 bases from V and 3 bases from J, leaving 15 bases between. Germline V gene sequence: CDR1 SGHNT, CDR2 YENEEA. This CDR3 has 17 residues.

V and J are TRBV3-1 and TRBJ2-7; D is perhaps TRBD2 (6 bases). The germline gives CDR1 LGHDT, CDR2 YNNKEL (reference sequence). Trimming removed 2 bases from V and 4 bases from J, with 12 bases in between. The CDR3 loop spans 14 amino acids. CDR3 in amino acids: CASSQTGLKYEQYF. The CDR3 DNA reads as TGTGCCAGCAGCCAAACGGGACTTAAATACGAGCAGTACTTC.

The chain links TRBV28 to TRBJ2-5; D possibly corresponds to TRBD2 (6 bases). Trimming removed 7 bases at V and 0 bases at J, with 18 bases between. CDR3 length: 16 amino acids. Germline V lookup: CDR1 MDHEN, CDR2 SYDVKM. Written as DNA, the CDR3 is TGTGCCAGCACCCAAGGTGGCGGGGCGTACCAAGAGACCCAGTACTTC. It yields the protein CASTQGGGAYQETQYF.

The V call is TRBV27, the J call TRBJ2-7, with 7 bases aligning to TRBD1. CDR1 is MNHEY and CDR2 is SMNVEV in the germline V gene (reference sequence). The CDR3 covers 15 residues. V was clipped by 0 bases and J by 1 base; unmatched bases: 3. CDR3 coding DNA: TGTGCCAGCAGTTTATCGCCGGACAGGTCCTACGAGCAGTACTTC. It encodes CASSLSPDRSYEQYF.

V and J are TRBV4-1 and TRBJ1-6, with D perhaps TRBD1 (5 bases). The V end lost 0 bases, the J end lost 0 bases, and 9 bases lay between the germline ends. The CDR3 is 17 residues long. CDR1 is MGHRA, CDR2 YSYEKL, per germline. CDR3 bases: TGCGCCAGCAGCCAAGATGGGGGGGGCTCCTATAATTCACCCCTCCACTTT. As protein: CASSQDGGGSYNSPLHF.

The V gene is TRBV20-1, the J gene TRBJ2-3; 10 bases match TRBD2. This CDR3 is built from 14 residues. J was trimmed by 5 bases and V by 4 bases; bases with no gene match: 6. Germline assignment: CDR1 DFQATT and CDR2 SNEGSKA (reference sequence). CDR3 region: CSANLAGAGDTQYF. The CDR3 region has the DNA TGCAGTGCTAACCTAGCGGGGGCCGGAGATACGCAGTATTTT.

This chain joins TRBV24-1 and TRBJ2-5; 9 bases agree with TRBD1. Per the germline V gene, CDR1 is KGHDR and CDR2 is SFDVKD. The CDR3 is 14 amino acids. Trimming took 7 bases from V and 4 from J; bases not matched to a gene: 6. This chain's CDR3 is CATREQGAGETQYF. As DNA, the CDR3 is TGTGCCACCAGGGAACAGGGGGCAGGAGAGACCCAGTACTTC.

CDR3: CASTDRGSQPQHF. CDR3 sequence (DNA): TGTGCCAGCACCGACAGGGGCTCTCAGCCCCAGCATTTT. The gene calls are TRBV12-3 or TRBV12-4 and TRBJ1-5, with 8 bases that match TRBD1. CDR3 size: 13 residues. V lost 7 bases to trimming and J lost 6 bases; unmatched junction nucleotides: 5.

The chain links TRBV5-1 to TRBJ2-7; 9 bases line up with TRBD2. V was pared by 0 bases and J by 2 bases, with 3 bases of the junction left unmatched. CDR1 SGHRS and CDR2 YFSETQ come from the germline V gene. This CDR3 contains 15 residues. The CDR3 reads CASSLDPSGAYEQYF. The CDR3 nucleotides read TGCGCCAGCAGCTTGGACCCTAGCGGGGCCTACGAGCAGTACTTC.

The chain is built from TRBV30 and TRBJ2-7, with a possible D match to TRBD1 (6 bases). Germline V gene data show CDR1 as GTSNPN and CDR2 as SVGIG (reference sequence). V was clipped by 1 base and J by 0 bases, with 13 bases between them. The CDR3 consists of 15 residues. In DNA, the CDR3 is TGTGCCTGGAGTGAACAGGGACGTAGCTCCTACGAGCAGTACTTC. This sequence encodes CAWSEQGRSSYEQYF.

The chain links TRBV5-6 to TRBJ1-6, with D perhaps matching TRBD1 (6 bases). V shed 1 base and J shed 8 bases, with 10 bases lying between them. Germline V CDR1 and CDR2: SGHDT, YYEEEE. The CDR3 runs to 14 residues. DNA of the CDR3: TGTGCCAGCAGCTTGACGACAGGAGATTCACCCCTCCACTTT. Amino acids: CASSLTTGDSPLHF.